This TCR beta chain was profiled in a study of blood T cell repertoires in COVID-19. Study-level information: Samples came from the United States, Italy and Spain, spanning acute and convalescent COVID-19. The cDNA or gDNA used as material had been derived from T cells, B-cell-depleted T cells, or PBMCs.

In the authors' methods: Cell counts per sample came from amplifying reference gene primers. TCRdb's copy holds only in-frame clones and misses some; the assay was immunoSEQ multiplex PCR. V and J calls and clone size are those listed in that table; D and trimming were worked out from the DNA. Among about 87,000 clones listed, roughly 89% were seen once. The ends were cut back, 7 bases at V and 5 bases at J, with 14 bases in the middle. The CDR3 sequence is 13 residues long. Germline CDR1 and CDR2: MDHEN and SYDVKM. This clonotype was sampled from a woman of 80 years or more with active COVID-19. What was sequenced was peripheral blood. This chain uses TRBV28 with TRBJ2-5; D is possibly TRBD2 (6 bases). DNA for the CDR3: TGTGCCAGCACGACTAGTGGAAGGGAGACCCAGTACTTC. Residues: CASTTSGRETQYF.